This TCR beta chain comes out of a study of blood T cells in healthy people across ages. Study-level results: Diversity was estimated from one million T cells, and these estimates were considered underestimates.

This clonotype was recorded a few times. Its cognate antigen is unknown. Together with a sample-barcoded 5' primer, a J-beta primer mix was included in a second PCR lasting about 7 to 11 cycles. TCRdb processed the 5' RACE reads anew with MiXCR; each CDR3 protein has one entry. The sample holds some 1,500,000 distinct CDR3 sequences; roughly 43% are singletons and the top ten take around 4%. Every participating donor contributed roughly 11 milliliters of peripheral blood through a draw. Trimming pared 1 base from V and 0 bases from J, leaving 9 bases between. Germline-derived CDR1 and CDR2 are SGHRS and YFSETQ. The CDR3 sequence is 15 residues long.

Sequences were obtained from blood. This TCR was recovered from a woman under 30 in good health. J is TRBJ2-3 and V is TRBV5-1, with TRBD2 as a possible D gene (5 bases). Here the CDR3 reads CASSLMPGSTDTQYF. In nucleotides, the CDR3 is TGCGCCAGCAGCTTGATGCCGGGGAGCACAGATACGCAGTATTTT. The full variable domain, in which reference TRBV5-1 and TRBJ2-3 provide the parts outside the CDR3, is KAGVTQTPRYLIKTRGQQVTLSCSPISGHRSVSWYQQTPGQGLQFLFEYFSETQRNKGNFPGRFSGRQFSNSRSEMNVSTLELGDSALYLCASSLMPGSTDTQYFGPGTRLTVL.